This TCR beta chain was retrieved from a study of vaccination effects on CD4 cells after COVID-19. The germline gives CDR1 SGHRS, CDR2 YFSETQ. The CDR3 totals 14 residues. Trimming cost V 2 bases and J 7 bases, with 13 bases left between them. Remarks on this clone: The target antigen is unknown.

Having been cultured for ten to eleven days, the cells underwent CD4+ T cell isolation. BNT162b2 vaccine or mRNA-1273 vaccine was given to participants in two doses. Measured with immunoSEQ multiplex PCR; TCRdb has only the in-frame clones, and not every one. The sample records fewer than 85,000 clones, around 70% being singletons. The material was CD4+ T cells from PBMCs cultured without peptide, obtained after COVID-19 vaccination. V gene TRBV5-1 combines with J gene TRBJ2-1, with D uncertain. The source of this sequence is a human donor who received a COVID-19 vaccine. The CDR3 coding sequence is TGCGCCAGCAGCTTCTCCCCCGCGGCGAATGAGCAGTTCTTC. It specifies CASSFSPAANEQFF.